This TCR beta chain is from a study of identical twins. This clonotype was counted a few times. Its specificity is unknown. Trimming cost V 2 bases and J 2 bases, with 10 bases left between them. Germline CDR1 MNHNY, CDR2 SVGAGI (reference sequence). CDR3 length: 15 amino acids. TCRdb itself ran the 5' RACE reads through MiXCR, one entry per CDR3 protein. This sample has roughly 1,500,000 distinct CDR3 sequences, with less than 35% found just once. Study-wide results and caveats: Cross-sectional statistical analysis was relied on for the conclusions, without the same donors being followed. Model-predicted out-of-frame TCR alpha sharing fell below observed values in monozygotic twins. Excess sharing by twins proved weaker in beta out-of-frame sequences.

Sequencing input: cord blood. This sequence originates from a newborn girl in good health. The J gene is TRBJ1-5, the V gene TRBV6-6, with a weak D call TRBD1 (5 bases). DNA of the CDR3: TGTGCCAGCAGTTACGGGGGTAATGGCAATCAGCCCCAGCATTTT. The encoded protein is CASSYGGNGNQPQHF.